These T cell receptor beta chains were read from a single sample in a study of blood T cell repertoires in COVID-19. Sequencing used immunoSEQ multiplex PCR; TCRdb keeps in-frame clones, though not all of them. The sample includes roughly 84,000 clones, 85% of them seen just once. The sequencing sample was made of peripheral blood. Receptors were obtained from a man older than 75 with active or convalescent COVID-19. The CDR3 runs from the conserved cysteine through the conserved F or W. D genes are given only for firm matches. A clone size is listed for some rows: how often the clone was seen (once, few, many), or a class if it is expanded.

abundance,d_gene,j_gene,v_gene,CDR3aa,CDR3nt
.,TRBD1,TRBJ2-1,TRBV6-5,CASRRDSSYNEQFF,TGTGCCAGCAGACGGGACAGTTCCTACAATGAGCAGTTCTTC
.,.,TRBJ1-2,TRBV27,CASSLSGEYYGYTF,TGTGCCAGCAGTTTATCGGGCGAGTACTATGGCTACACCTTC
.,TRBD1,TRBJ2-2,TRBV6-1,CASSEARVRGSTGELFF,TGTGCCAGCAGTGAAGCGCGTGTCAGGGGGAGCACCGGGGAGCTGTTTTTT
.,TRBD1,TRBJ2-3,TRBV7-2,CASSLGGQGTYTDTQYF,TGTGCCAGCAGCTTAGGGGGACAGGGGACGTACACAGATACGCAGTATTTT
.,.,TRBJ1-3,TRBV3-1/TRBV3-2,CASSQVGLSTIYF,TGTGCCAGCAGCCAAGTTGGACTGTCCACCATATATTTT
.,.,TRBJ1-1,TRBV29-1,CSVETATEAFF,TGCAGCGTTGAGACAGCCACTGAAGCTTTCTTT
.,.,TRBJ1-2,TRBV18,CASSPPQGSNYGYTF,TGTGCCAGCTCACCACCCCAGGGGTCTAACTATGGCTACACCTTC
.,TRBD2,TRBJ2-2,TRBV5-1,CASSRGGLAGPTGELFF,TGCGCCAGCAGCCGCGGGGGACTAGCGGGGCCCACCGGGGAGCTGTTTTTT
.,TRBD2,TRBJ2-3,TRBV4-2,CASSQDPSGRAGTQYF,TGTGCCAGCAGCCAAGATCCCAGCGGGAGGGCCGGGACGCAGTATTTT
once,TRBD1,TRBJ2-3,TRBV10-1,CASQDRGYTDTQYF,TGCGCCAGCCAAGACAGGGGTTACACAGATACGCAGTATTTT
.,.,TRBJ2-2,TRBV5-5,CASSLGQGSYTGELFF,TGTGCCAGCAGCTTGGGGCAGGGGAGCTACACCGGGGAGCTGTTTTTT
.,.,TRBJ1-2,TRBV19,CASTLRYNYGYTF,TGTGCCAGTACCCTTCGGTATAACTATGGCTACACCTTC
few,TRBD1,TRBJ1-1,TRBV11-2,CASSPTGGYSYTEAFF,TGTGCCAGCAGCCCTACAGGGGGCTATAGTTACACTGAAGCTTTCTTT
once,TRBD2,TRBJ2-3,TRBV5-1,CASSAGGPADTQYF,TGCGCCAGCAGCGCGGGAGGGCCGGCAGATACGCAGTATTTT
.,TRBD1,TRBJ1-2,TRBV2,CASSEQGNYGYTF,TGTGCCAGCAGCGAACAGGGGAACTATGGCTACACCTTC
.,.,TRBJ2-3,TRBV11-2,CASRPGMTSDTQYF,TGTGCCAGCAGACCGGGTATGACTTCAGATACGCAGTATTTT